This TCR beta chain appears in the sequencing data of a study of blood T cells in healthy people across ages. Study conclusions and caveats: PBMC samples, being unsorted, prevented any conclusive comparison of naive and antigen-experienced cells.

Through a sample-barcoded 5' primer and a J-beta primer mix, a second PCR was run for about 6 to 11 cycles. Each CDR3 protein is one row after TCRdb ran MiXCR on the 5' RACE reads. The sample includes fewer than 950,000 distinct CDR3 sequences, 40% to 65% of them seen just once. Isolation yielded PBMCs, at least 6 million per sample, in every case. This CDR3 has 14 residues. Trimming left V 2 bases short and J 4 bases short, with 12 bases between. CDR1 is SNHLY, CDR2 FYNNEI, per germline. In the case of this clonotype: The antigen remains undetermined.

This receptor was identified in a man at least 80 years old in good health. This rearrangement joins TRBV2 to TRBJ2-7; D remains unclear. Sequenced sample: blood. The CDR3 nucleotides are TGTGCCAGCAGTGAACTGGGTTTGCAGTACGAGCAGTACTTC. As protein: CASSELGLQYEQYF.